These 21 T cell receptor beta chains came from one sample sequenced in a study of cytomegalovirus exposure and HLA in healthy donors. Assay: immunoSEQ multiplex PCR; the TCRdb copy retains only in-frame clones and omits some. The table includes more than 20,000 clones, 97% detected once. Input material: PBMCs. Every receptor here comes from a young man in good health and CMV-seropositive.

V usage is TRBV7-3 and J usage is TRBJ1-2; 8 bases map to TRBD1. The germline CDR1 and CDR2 sequences are SGHTA and FQGTGA. Trimming at V came to 0 bases and at J to 8 bases, leaving 5 bases not matched to a gene. This CDR3 has 14 residues. CDR3 DNA: TGTGCCAGCAGCTTAACTACCGGACAGGGAGGCTACACCTTC. The encoded protein is CASSLTTGQGGYTF.

The chain is built from TRBV11-2 and TRBJ2-7; D is perhaps TRBD2 (6 bases). The CDR3 consists of 14 residues. Per the germline V gene, CDR1 is SGHAT and CDR2 is FQNNGV. The V end was cut by 7 bases, the J end by 5 bases, with 18 bases between. CDR3 region: CASTHLVGSHEQYF. DNA of the CDR3: TGTGCCAGCACCCACCTCGTCGGGAGCCACGAGCAGTACTTC.

The rearrangement uses TRBV28 and TRBJ2-7; the D gene is possibly TRBD1 (6 bases). The germline CDR1 and CDR2 sequences are MDHEN and SYDVKM. The V end lost 6 bases, the J end lost 3 bases, and 12 bases lay between the germline ends. This CDR3 is built from 13 residues. CDR3 in DNA: TGTGCCAGCAGGCTACCGACAGGCTACGAGCAGTACTTC. This codes for CASRLPTGYEQYF. Full variable domain (outside the CDR3, taken from reference TRBV28 and TRBJ2-7): DVKVTQSSRYLVKRTGEKVFLECVQDMDHENMFWYRQDPGLGLRLIYFSYDVKMKEKGDIPEGYSVSREKKERFSLILESASTNQTSMYLCASRLPTGYEQYFGPGTRLTVT.

This chain uses TRBV6-5 with TRBJ1-2; D gene unclear. V shed 5 bases and J shed 3 bases, with 13 bases lying between them. The CDR3 spans 14 residues. Germline V gene lookup returns CDR1 MNHEY and CDR2 SVGAGI. Written as DNA, the CDR3 is TGTGCCAGCAGTAAGACACGGTTGGACTATGGCTACACCTTC. It codes for CASSKTRLDYGYTF.

The rearrangement joins TRBV19 to TRBJ2-1, with 12 bases aligning to TRBD2. This CDR3 comprises 15 residues. CDR1 and CDR2 from the germline V gene are LNHDA and SQIVND (reference sequence). The junction had 6 bases not matched to a gene; V was cut back by 6 bases and J by 6 bases. The CDR3 sequence: CASSWGLAGTNEQFF. The CDR3 DNA follows: TGTGCCAGTAGCTGGGGACTAGCGGGCACCAATGAGCAGTTCTTC.

This clone was seen once. The genes are TRBV27 and TRBJ1-2, with D maybe TRBD1 (6 bases). Trimming took off 8 bases at V and 4 bases at J, with 14 bases between the two ends. The CDR3 totals 13 residues. The germline gives CDR1 MNHEY, CDR2 SMNVEV (reference sequence). The CDR3 bases are TGTGCCAGCCGGGACACAGCTTCCTATGGCTACACCTTC. Translated: CASRDTASYGYTF.

V gene TRBV18 combines with J gene TRBJ1-2; 7 nucleotides match TRBD1. J lost 2 bases, V lost 3 bases, and 9 bases had no gene match. This CDR3 spans 16 amino acids. Germline CDR1 KGHSH, CDR2 LQKENI. This CDR3 is CASSPQLQGQNYGYTF. Written as DNA, the CDR3 is TGTGCCAGCTCACCCCAGTTACAGGGACAGAACTATGGCTACACCTTC.

The J gene is TRBJ2-1, the V gene TRBV30, with D possibly matching TRBD1 (5 bases). The ends were cut back, 5 bases at V and 10 bases at J, with 18 bases in the middle. Per germline, CDR1 GTSNPN and CDR2 SVGIG (reference sequence). This CDR3 spans 13 amino acids. The CDR3 DNA reads as TGTGCCTGGTCAAGGGGCCCCAGGAAGGAGCAGTTCTTC. Protein sequence: CAWSRGPRKEQFF.

This chain connects TRBV4-3 to TRBJ2-1; tentative D call: TRBD2 (5 bases). From germline, CDR1 is LGHNA and CDR2 YSLEER. The CDR3 has 16 residues. The ends were cut back, 0 bases at V and 9 bases at J, with 18 bases in the middle. This CDR3 reads CASSQEWLAGIGEQFF. The CDR3 DNA sequence: TGCGCCAGCAGCCAAGAGTGGCTAGCTGGGATAGGTGAGCAGTTCTTC.

This chain uses TRBV11-3 with TRBJ2-7, with D maybe TRBD1 (6 bases). Trimming removed 7 bases from V and 4 bases from J, with 11 bases in between. The CDR3 loop spans 12 amino acids. Germline loops: CDR1 SGHNT, CDR2 YENEEA. The CDR3: CASKGRGYEQYF. In DNA, the CDR3 is TGTGCCAGCAAGGGCAGGGGTTACGAGCAGTACTTC.

This chain uses TRBV4-3 with TRBJ1-1; D might be TRBD1 (5 bases). The CDR3 covers 14 residues. Trimming removed 3 bases from V and 2 bases from J, with 10 bases in between. Germline CDR1 and CDR2: LGHNA and YSLEER. The CDR3 DNA reads as TGCGCCAGCAGCCACGCCGACAGAAACACTGAAGCTTTCTTT. Residues: CASSHADRNTEAFF.

The chain couples TRBV5-1 to TRBJ1-2, with TRBD1 matching over 8 bases. The CDR3 contains 14 residues. After removal of 0 bases from V and 7 bases from J, the junction contained 5 bases not matched to a gene. The germline CDR1 and CDR2 sequences are SGHRS and YFSETQ. The CDR3 protein is CASSLGQGARGYTF. The CDR3 DNA reads as TGCGCCAGCAGCTTGGGCCAGGGGGCCCGTGGCTACACCTTC.

The chain carries TRBV19 and TRBJ1-1; tentatively, D is TRBD1 (5 bases). This CDR3 contains 13 residues. Germline V gives CDR1 LNHDA, CDR2 SQIVND (reference sequence). Trimming removed 4 bases at V and 1 base at J, with 7 bases between. CDR3 protein: CASSTQANTEAFF. DNA for the CDR3: TGTGCCAGTAGTACACAGGCGAACACTGAAGCTTTCTTT.

This clone has a handful of counts. The chain joins TRBV5-6 to TRBJ2-2; 10 nucleotides line up with TRBD2. J gave up 6 bases and V 4 bases, and 15 bases lay outside the gene matches. The length of the CDR3 is 18 residues. Germline loops: CDR1 SGHDT, CDR2 YYEEEE. Here the CDR3 reads CASSPHSAGLASPGELFF. The CDR3, as DNA: TGTGCCAGCAGCCCCCACTCGGCGGGACTAGCGAGTCCCGGGGAGCTGTTTTTT.

There are a few counts of this clone. The limits of the CDR3 on the DNA are not certain, so only TCRdb's listed CDR3 is given. This chain connects TRBV12-5 to TRBJ2-7; the table's D call, TRBD1, was not checked against the DNA. CDR1 is LGHNT, CDR2 FRNRAP, per germline. The CDR3 sequence runs 16 residues, both termini included. The CDR3 here is CASGSRQGMATPSQYF.

V is TRBV29-1 and J is TRBJ1-4, with D unresolved. The V and J ends lost 6 bases and 4 bases respectively, with 18 bases between them. CDR3 size: 15 residues. Germline V gives CDR1 SQVTM, CDR2 ANQGSEA. DNA of the CDR3: TGCAGCGTCCGAACTAGTGGGCAGATTAATGAAAAACTGTTTTTT. It codes for CSVRTSGQINEKLFF. Variable domain in full (rest from reference TRBV29-1 and TRBJ1-4): SAVISQKPSRDICQRGTSLTIQCQVDSQVTMMFWYRQQPGQSLTLIATANQGSEATYESGFVIDKFPISRPNLTFSTLTVSNMSPEDSSIYLCSVRTSGQINEKLFFGSGTQLSVL.

This chain joins TRBV6-1 and TRBJ1-5; D might be TRBD1 (5 bases). The V gene lost 4 bases and the J gene lost 3 bases, with 7 bases spanning the gap. Germline-derived CDR1 and CDR2 are MNHNS and SASEGT. This CDR3 region has 13 residues. The CDR3 DNA is TGTGCCAGCAGTGGGACACCCAATCAGCCCCAGCATTTT. Amino acids: CASSGTPNQPQHF.

V and J are TRBV28 and TRBJ2-1; a possible D gene is TRBD2 (6 bases). V lost 1 base and J lost 8, with 18 bases in between. The CDR3 consists of 16 residues. Germline V gene lookup returns CDR1 MDHEN and CDR2 SYDVKM. The chain's CDR3 is CASSLFGGGMGDEQFF. CDR3 bases: TGTGCCAGCAGTTTATTCGGGGGTGGAATGGGAGATGAGCAGTTCTTC.

V usage is TRBV6-5 and J usage is TRBJ2-7, with TRBD1 matching 7 bases. The CDR3 spans 14 residues. V dropped 4 bases and J dropped 1; count of bases not matched to a gene: 4. CDR1 MNHEY and CDR2 SVGAGI come from the germline V gene. CDR3: CASSSGTASYEQYF. The CDR3 coding sequence is TGTGCCAGCAGTTCCGGGACAGCATCCTACGAGCAGTACTTC.

This chain joins TRBV28 and TRBJ2-2; 12 bases are shared with TRBD2. The length of the CDR3 is 18 residues. Germline CDR1 reads MDHEN; CDR2 reads SYDVKM. After removal of 2 bases from V and 5 bases from J, the junction contained 9 bases not matched to a gene. In nucleotides, the CDR3 is TGTGCCAGCAGTTTACCGAGACTAGCGGGAGTAAATACCGGGGAGCTGTTTTTT. It codes for CASSLPRLAGVNTGELFF.

In DNA form, the CDR3 reads TGTGCCGGGTCCGGGACTAGCGGGGGAAATGAGCAGTTCTTC. This sequence encodes CAGSGTSGGNEQFF. This chain links TRBV7-9 with TRBJ2-1; 14 bases line up with TRBD2. J lost 7 bases, V lost 11 bases, and 7 bases had no gene match. CDR1 and CDR2 from the germline V gene are SEHNR and FQNEAQ (reference sequence). The CDR3 totals 14 residues. The full variable domain, with the rest looked up from reference TRBV7-9 and TRBJ2-1, is DTGVSQNPRHKITKRGQNVTFRCDPISEHNRLYWYRQTLGQGPEFLTYFQNEAQLEKSRLLSDRFSAERPKGSFSTLEIQRTEQGDSAMYLCAGSGTSGGNEQFFGPGTRLTVL.